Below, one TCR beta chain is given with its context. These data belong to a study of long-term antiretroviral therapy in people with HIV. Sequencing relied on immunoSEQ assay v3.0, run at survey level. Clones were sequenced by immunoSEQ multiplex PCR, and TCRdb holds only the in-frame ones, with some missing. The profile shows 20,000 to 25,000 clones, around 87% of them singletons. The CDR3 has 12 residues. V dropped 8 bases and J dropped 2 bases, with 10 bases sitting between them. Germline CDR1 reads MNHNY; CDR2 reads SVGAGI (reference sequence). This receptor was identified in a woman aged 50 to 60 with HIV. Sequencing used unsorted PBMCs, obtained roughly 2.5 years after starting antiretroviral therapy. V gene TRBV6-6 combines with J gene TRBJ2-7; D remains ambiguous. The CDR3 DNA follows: TGTGCCAGCGGAAGAACCCCCTACGAGCAGTACTTC. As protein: CASGRTPYEQYF.